Each of the 18 T cell receptor beta chains below was sequenced from the same sample in a study of T-cell reconstitution after alpha-beta-depleted transplantation in children. Molecular barcoding with unique molecular identifiers was used for the TCRbeta library. TCRdb used MiXCR to reprocess the PCR reads, holding one entry per CDR3 protein. Of about 510,000 distinct CDR3 sequences in the sample, about an eighth are singletons; the top ten hold about 14%. The sequenced sample was PBMCs, mostly from graft donor cells, obtained 180 days after TCRalphabeta/CD19-depleted stem cell transplant. The source of these receptors is a female patient aged 2-9 years who had a stem cell transplant for aplastic anemia, so the T cells may come from the graft donor.

This clonotype was observed a few times. The genes are TRBV29-1 and TRBJ2-7, with TRBD1 matching over 9 bases. The germline gives CDR1 SQVTM, CDR2 ANQGSEA. This CDR3 spans 14 amino acids. Trimming at V came to 6 bases and at J to 4 bases, leaving 10 bases not matched to a gene. The CDR3, as DNA: TGCAGCGTGGCGCGGACAGGGGTGAGGTACGAGCAGTACTTC. Residues: CSVARTGVRYEQYF.

The V call is TRBV20-1, the J call TRBJ2-6; D unclear. V lost 6 bases, J lost 0 bases, and 9 bases lay in between. CDR3 length equals 14 residues. CDR1 and CDR2 (germline): DFQATT, SNEGSKA (reference sequence). This chain's CDR3 is CSAFQSSGANVLTF. In DNA, the CDR3 is TGCAGTGCCTTTCAGAGCTCTGGGGCCAACGTCCTGACTTTC.

This clonotype was found many times. V and J are TRBV6-2 or TRBV6-3 and TRBJ2-1, with 13 bases that match TRBD2. Unmatched junction bases numbered 10, after V lost 7 bases and J lost 7 bases. Germline V gene data show CDR1 as MNHEY and CDR2 as SVGEGT. The CDR3 runs to 16 residues. The chain's CDR3 is CASNFGLAGEMNEQFF. In nucleotides, the CDR3 is TGTGCCAGCAACTTCGGACTAGCGGGAGAAATGAATGAGCAGTTCTTC.

This chain connects TRBV7-9 to TRBJ1-2; D gene unclear. Trimming left V 3 bases short and J 0 bases short, with 8 bases between. The CDR3 totals 14 residues. Germline V gives CDR1 SEHNR, CDR2 FQNEAQ (reference sequence). CDR3 sequence (DNA): TGTGCCAGCAGCTTCTTATCCCCTAACTATGGCTACACCTTC. Protein: CASSFLSPNYGYTF. The full variable domain, its missing parts supplied by reference TRBV7-9 and TRBJ1-2, is DTGVSQNPRHKITKRGQNVTFRCDPISEHNRLYWYRQTLGQGPEFLTYFQNEAQLEKSRLLSDRFSAERPKGSFSTLEIQRTEQGDSAMYLCASSFLSPNYGYTFGSGTRLTVV.

This clonotype was seen ten or more times. This chain uses TRBV20-1 with TRBJ2-2, with D perhaps TRBD2 (5 bases). Trimming cost V 4 bases and J 0 bases, with 9 bases left between them. The germline V gene has CDR1 DFQATT and CDR2 SNEGSKA (reference sequence). The CDR3 extends over 14 amino acids. CDR3 residues: CSAKWGANTGELFF. The CDR3 DNA is TGCAGTGCTAAATGGGGAGCGAACACCGGGGAGCTGTTTTTT.

The chain joins TRBV20-1 to TRBJ2-1; no firm D call. Trimming cost V 3 bases and J 6 bases, with 9 bases left between them. Germline CDR1 is DFQATT and CDR2 is SNEGSKA (reference sequence). The CDR3 covers 12 residues. CDR3 DNA: TGCAGTGCTAGCTCTGGGGTCAATGAGCAGTTCTTC. The encoded protein is CSASSGVNEQFF.

This clonotype appeared a few times. The V call is TRBV7-2, the J call TRBJ2-1; 10 bases align to TRBD1. The germline V gene has CDR1 SGHTA and CDR2 FQGNSA. The CDR3 is made up of 17 amino acids. The J segment lost 7 bases and the V segment lost 2 bases, leaving 11 bases of the junction unmatched. The CDR3 is CASSLFGQLGQGNEQFF. DNA of the CDR3: TGTGCCAGCAGCTTATTCGGCCAATTGGGACAGGGGAATGAGCAGTTCTTC.

The chain couples TRBV7-8 to TRBJ1-1; weak D call: TRBD1 (6 bases). The ends were cut back, 1 base at V and 6 bases at J, with 12 bases in the middle. Germline values: CDR1 SGHVS, CDR2 FQNEAQ. The CDR3 totals 14 residues. This CDR3 is CASSLVVEGAEAFF. CDR3 nucleotide sequence: TGTGCCAGCAGCTTAGTAGTGGAGGGGGCTGAAGCTTTCTTT.

The J gene is TRBJ1-2, the V gene TRBV7-9, with 8 bases fitting TRBD1. With 5 bases clipped from V and 6 bases from J, the junction kept 17 bases outside the gene matches. CDR1 is SEHNR, CDR2 FQNEAQ, per germline (reference sequence). The CDR3 length is 17 residues. The CDR3 sequence: CASSTIRVTGDGNGYTF. The CDR3 nucleotides read TGTGCCAGCAGCACTATCCGCGTGACAGGGGACGGGAATGGCTACACCTTC.

V gene TRBV29-1 combines with J gene TRBJ2-3; D not certain. Trimming stripped 3 bases from V and 2 bases from J, with 6 bases between. Germline V gene data show CDR1 as SQVTM and CDR2 as ANQGSEA. CDR3 length: 12 residues. The CDR3 DNA follows: TGCAGCGTTGAGGTCTTCACAGATACGCAGTATTTT. Protein sequence: CSVEVFTDTQYF.

CDR3 DNA sequence: TGTGCCAGCAGCCCTGGCCAGCTCGACTATGGCTACACCTTC. It specifies CASSPGQLDYGYTF. The chain links TRBV7-9 to TRBJ1-2; D remains ambiguous. With 5 bases removed from V and 3 bases from J, the gap between germline ends came to 13 bases. There are 14 residues in the CDR3. Germline V gives CDR1 SEHNR, CDR2 FQNEAQ (reference sequence).

This clonotype was seen ten or more times. V is TRBV29-1 and J is TRBJ2-3; D remains unclear. Germline values: CDR1 SQVTM, CDR2 ANQGSEA. V lost 1 base and J lost 0, with 8 bases in between. The CDR3 runs 14 residues. CDR3 nucleotides: TGCAGCGTTGAAGTGGCCCGAAGCACAGATACGCAGTATTTT. Translating gives CSVEVARSTDTQYF.

The chain uses TRBV7-2 and TRBJ2-1; the D gene is possibly TRBD2 (5 bases). Germline V lookup: CDR1 SGHTA, CDR2 FQGNSA. CDR3 length equals 14 residues. Trimming took 1 base from V and 9 from J, leaving 13 bases between them. The CDR3 nucleotides read TGTGCCAGCAGCTTAGTCCTTTCTAGCATTGAGCAGTTCTTC. Encoded protein: CASSLVLSSIEQFF.

This clonotype was seen a handful of times. The rearrangement links TRBV7-9 to TRBJ2-1, with TRBD2 identical over 14 bases. CDR1 is SEHNR, CDR2 FQNEAQ, per germline (reference sequence). The length of the CDR3 is 16 residues. V dropped 5 bases and J dropped 8; count of bases not matched to a gene: 8. The CDR3 loop reads CASSTRLAGGRDEQFF. Here the CDR3 DNA reads TGTGCCAGCAGCACCCGACTAGCGGGGGGGAGGGATGAGCAGTTCTTC.

The CDR3 sequence: CASSLRKGGETQYF. CDR3 in DNA: TGTGCCAGCAGCTTACGTAAGGGAGGAGAGACCCAGTACTTC. The chain carries TRBV7-9 and TRBJ2-5; tentative D call: TRBD2 (6 bases). This CDR3 spans 14 amino acids. The V end was cut by 2 bases, the J end by 4 bases, with 11 bases between. Germline V gene sequence: CDR1 SEHNR, CDR2 FQNEAQ (reference sequence).

This clonotype was picked up a small number of times. The gene calls are TRBV5-6 and TRBJ1-4, with D maybe TRBD1 (6 bases). Germline assignment: CDR1 SGHDT and CDR2 YYEEEE. Trimming removed 4 bases at V and 4 bases at J, with 14 bases between. The CDR3 has 15 amino acids. CDR3 nucleotide sequence: TGTGCCAGCAGCCTAGGACAGCCCTTTAATGAAAAACTGTTTTTT. This encodes CASSLGQPFNEKLFF.

The V gene is TRBV9, the J gene TRBJ2-1; D is unclear. From germline, CDR1 is SGDLS and CDR2 YYNGEE. The CDR3 has 16 residues. Trimming took off 0 bases at V and 0 bases at J, with 10 bases between the two ends. DNA for the CDR3: TGTGCCAGCAGCGTAGTAATGGGTAGCTCCTACAATGAGCAGTTCTTC. Protein product: CASSVVMGSSYNEQFF.

This chain joins TRBV12-3 or TRBV12-4 and TRBJ2-3; 8 bases line up with TRBD1. CDR3 length: 16 amino acids. The trim removed 6 bases at V and 2 bases at J, leaving 10 bases unmatched. The CDR3 DNA follows: TGTGCCAGCAGCTACCGGACAGGGTCGAACACAGATACGCAGTATTTT. Its protein product is CASSYRTGSNTDTQYF.